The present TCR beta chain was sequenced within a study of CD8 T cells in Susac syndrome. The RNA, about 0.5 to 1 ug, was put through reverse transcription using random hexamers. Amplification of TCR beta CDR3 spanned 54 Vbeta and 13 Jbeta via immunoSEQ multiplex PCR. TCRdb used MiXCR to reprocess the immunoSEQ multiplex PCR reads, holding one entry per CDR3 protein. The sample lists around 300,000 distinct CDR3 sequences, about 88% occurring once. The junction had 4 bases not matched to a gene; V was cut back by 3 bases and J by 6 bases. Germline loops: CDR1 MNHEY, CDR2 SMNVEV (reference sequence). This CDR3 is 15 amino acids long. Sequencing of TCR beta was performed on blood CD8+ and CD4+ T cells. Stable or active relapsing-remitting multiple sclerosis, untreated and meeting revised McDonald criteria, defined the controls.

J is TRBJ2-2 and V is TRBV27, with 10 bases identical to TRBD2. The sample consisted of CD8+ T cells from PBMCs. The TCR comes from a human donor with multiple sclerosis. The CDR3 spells CASSFSGGMSGELFF. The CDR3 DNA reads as TGTGCCAGCAGTTTTAGCGGGGGGATGTCCGGGGAGCTGTTTTTT.